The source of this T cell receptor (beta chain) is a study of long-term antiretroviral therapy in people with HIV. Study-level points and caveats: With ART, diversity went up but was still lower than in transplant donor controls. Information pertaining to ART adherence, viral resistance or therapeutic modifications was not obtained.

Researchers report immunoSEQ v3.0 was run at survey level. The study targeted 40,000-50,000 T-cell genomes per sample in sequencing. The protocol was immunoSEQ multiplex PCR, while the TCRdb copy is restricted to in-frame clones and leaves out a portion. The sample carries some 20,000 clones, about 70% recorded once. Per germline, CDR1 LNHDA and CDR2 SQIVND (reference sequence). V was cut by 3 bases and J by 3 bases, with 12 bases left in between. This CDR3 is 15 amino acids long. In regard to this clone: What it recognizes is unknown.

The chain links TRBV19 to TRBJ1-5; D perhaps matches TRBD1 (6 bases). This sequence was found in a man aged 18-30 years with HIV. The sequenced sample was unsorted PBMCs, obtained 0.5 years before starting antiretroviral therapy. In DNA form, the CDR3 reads TGTGCCAGTAGTATTTCAGGGGCCTACAATCAGCCCCAGCATTTT. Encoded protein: CASSISGAYNQPQHF. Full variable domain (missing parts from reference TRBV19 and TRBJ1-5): DGGITQSPKYLFRKEGQNVTLSCEQNLNHDAMYWYRQDPGQGLRLIYYSQIVNDFQKGDIAEGYSVSREKKESFPLTVTSAQKNPTAFYLCASSISGAYNQPQHFGDGTRLSIL.